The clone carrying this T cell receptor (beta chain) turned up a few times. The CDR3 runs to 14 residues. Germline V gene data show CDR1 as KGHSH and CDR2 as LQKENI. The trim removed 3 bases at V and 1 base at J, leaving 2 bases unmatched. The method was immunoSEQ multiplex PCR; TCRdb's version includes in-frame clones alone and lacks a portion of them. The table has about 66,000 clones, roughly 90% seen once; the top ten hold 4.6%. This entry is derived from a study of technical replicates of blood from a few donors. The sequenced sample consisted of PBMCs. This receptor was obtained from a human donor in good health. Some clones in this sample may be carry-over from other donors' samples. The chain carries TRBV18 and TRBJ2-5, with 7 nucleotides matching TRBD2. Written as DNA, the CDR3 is TGTGCCAGCTCACCGGGAGGGCTCCAAGAGACCCAGTACTTC. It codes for CASSPGGLQETQYF. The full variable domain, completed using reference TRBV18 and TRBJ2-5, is NAGVMQNPRHLVRRRGQEARLRCSPMKGHSHVYWYRQLPEEGLKFMVYLQKENIIDESGMPKERFSAEFPKEGPSILRIQQVVRGDSAAYFCASSPGGLQETQYFGPGTRLLVL.